The present T cell receptor (beta chain) was sequenced within a study of tumor and adjacent non-tumor tissue in lung cancer (dated by TCRdb to the late 2010s). Looking at the study overall: Patients with adenocarcinoma (approximately 13), squamous cell carcinoma (2) and small cell lung cancer (1) were included in the cohort. The approximately 15 enrolled patients, of whom 10 were men and 5 were women, were aged about 31 to 80 years and were diagnosed with TNM stage I to III disease. Sequencing produced about 130,000,000 productive TCRbeta reads in total, an average of about 4 million reads per sample. The study compared bulk TCRbeta repertoires between lung tumor tissue and matched distant non-tumor lung tissue from 15 lung cancer patients. TCRbeta CDR3 sequencing was performed on 30 to 35 paired specimens, with one tumor sample and one normal lung sample collected per patient. General conclusions and limits of the study: Because peripheral blood was not sequenced, blood TCRbeta repertoires in the lung cancer patients of the study were not examined. The cohort had only about 14 patients, and the authors noted that larger samples and more detailed clinical data are needed. In normal lung, the top 100 clones accounted for a significantly larger cumulative share of the repertoire than in tumor tissue. TCR diversity (inverse Simpson) was significantly higher in tumor than in normal lung tissue (roughly 430 vs 170, P = 0.0075, Mann-Whitney U test). The sequencing platform is not named in the methods, and unique molecular identifiers are not mentioned. Significantly higher TCR diversity was found in younger patients, and higher tumor TCR diversity was associated with shorter overall and disease-free survival.

RNA was isolated from bulk unsorted tissue, and RNA quality was assessed with a NanoDrop ND-1000 and an Agilent 2100. Normal lung samples were distant non-tumor tissue taken more than 3 cm from the tumor edge. Newly diagnosed lung cancer patients without prior chemotherapy who had been admitted for thoracic surgery in China between August and November 2014 were enrolled as donors. Patients who had received previous radiotherapy or chemotherapy, or who had another concurrent cancer, were excluded from the study. Pieces of surgical tissue measuring roughly 1-2.2 cm3 were kept in RNAlater solution and held at -80 degrees C until needed. This clonotype appeared many times. The clone's antigen remains unknown. One base away there is no much larger clone; base qualities are not given. The library was produced with multiplex PCR. Sequencing instrument: Illumina HiSeq 2500. TCRbeta libraries were constructed through three rounds of nested PCR with primers (Table S4) according to protocols modified from ARM-PCR. Before sequencing, PCR products in the 200-500 bp range were cut out of the gel and cleaned up using the QIAquick gel extraction kit. Per the authors' processing: Reads were cleaned with Trimmomatic, merged with FLASH into complete CDR3 sequences, and assigned to V(D)J germline segments with MiTCR. Clonal diversity was computed as the inverse Simpson's index with VDJtools. Productive reads were defined as in-frame sequences without a premature stop codon. Using fastp at Q25 and MiXCR, TCRdb reprocessed the public reads and kept productive beta chains. Merged by CDR3 protein, the rows form single entries marked with the most common genes and DNA. V and J calls and clone size were set by TCRdb, not the authors. Present in this sample are more than 55,000 distinct CDR3 sequences, more than 75% of which were seen just once. The ten largest clones represent less than 50% of the sample.

The cysteine opens and the phenylalanine closes a CDR3 of 12 amino acids. CDR3 DNA only is kept here, 36 bases in frame from base 1. V loses 2 bases of germline sequence and J loses 5 bases, and the interval between the two ends is 7 bases. Reading the germline V gene (reference sequence) gives CDR1 SEHNR and CDR2 FQNEAQ. Sequenced sample: distant non-tumor lung tissue. The rearranged segments are TRBV7-9 and TRBJ2-7, with the D gene call left open. This TCR was sampled from a man between 60 and 75 years old with non-small cell lung cancer. The CDR3 has the sequence CASSLLGNEQYF. DNA sequence: TGTGCCAGCAGCTTATTGGGAAACGAGCAGTACTTC.